This passage covers 9 T cell receptor beta chains from one sample sequenced in a study of T cell responses to AZD1222 COVID-19 vaccine. Produced via immunoSEQ multiplex PCR; TCRdb's table is partial and in-frame only. The sample holds approximately 17,000 clones, about four fifths seen once. The specimen was peripheral blood, collected 28 days after the second AZD1222 dose. The receptor set was obtained from an adult who received the AZD1222 COVID-19 vaccine.

The rearrangement joins TRBV27 to TRBJ1-5; D is ambiguous. In germline, CDR1 is MNHEY, CDR2 SMNVEV (reference sequence). The CDR3 is made up of 16 amino acids. The ends were cut back, 1 base at V and 2 bases at J, with 12 bases in the middle. This chain's CDR3 is CASSLYNLGGNQPQHF. CDR3 in DNA: TGTGCCAGCAGTTTATATAACCTAGGAGGCAATCAGCCCCAGCATTTT.

This chain links TRBV4-1 with TRBJ1-1; 7 bases line up with TRBD1. Germline values: CDR1 MGHRA, CDR2 YSYEKL. This CDR3 contains 15 residues. V gave up 3 bases and J gave up 8 bases; unmatched junction bases: 12. CDR3 protein: CASSQEGTVGSEAFF. In DNA form, the CDR3 reads TGCGCCAGCAGCCAGGAGGGGACAGTTGGGTCCGAAGCTTTCTTT.

This clone has only a few counts. The chain combines TRBV28 with TRBJ2-5, with 7 bases fitting TRBD2. This CDR3 region has 15 residues. The trim removed 6 bases at V and 5 bases at J, leaving 12 bases unmatched. The germline CDR1 and CDR2 sequences are MDHEN and SYDVKM. CDR3 DNA: TGTGCCAGCAGCCTCTCCCGGCGGGGGAAGGAGACCCAGTACTTC. Protein product: CASSLSRRGKETQYF.

The chain combines TRBV28 with TRBJ2-2; possible D gene TRBD1, 6 bases. CDR3 length: 12 residues. The germline V gene encodes CDR1 MDHEN and CDR2 SYDVKM. Trimming removed 10 bases at V and 4 bases at J, with 10 bases between. CDR3 sequence reads: CATFRGTGELFF. CDR3 coding DNA: TGTGCCACCTTCAGGGGCACCGGGGAGCTGTTTTTT.

The chain recombines TRBV5-1 with TRBJ1-2; D is uncertain. Trimming left V 0 bases short and J 9 bases short, with 12 bases between. The length of the CDR3 is 13 residues. Germline V gene lookup returns CDR1 SGHRS and CDR2 YFSETQ. The CDR3 DNA is TGCGCCAGCAGCTTGGGCCCTCAACGGAGCTACACCTTC. Amino acid sequence: CASSLGPQRSYTF.

The chain joins TRBV5-1 to TRBJ1-2, with D tentatively TRBD1 (5 bases). Germline V gene sequence: CDR1 SGHRS, CDR2 YFSETQ. Trimming pared 7 bases from V and 0 bases from J, leaving 16 bases between. This CDR3 spans 15 amino acids. CDR3 DNA: TGCGCCAGCGCGACAGCCATTCGAGCTAACTATGGCTACACCTTC. Translating gives CASATAIRANYGYTF.

The chain recombines TRBV9 with TRBJ2-7, with TRBD1 identical over 9 bases. V dropped 4 bases and J dropped 2; count of bases not matched to a gene: 7. CDR1 is SGDLS and CDR2 is YYNGEE in the germline V gene. The CDR3 is 15 residues long. The CDR3 bases are TGTGCCAGCAGCCCCGTGGGACAGGGAGCCTACGAGCAGTACTTC. Protein: CASSPVGQGAYEQYF.

This clone was seen once. The V call is TRBV14, the J call TRBJ1-2; D ambiguous. With 1 base removed from V and 7 bases from J, the gap between germline ends came to 19 bases. The CDR3 is 16 amino acids. Per the germline V gene, CDR1 is SGHDN and CDR2 is FVKESK. The DNA for the CDR3 is TGTGCCAGCAGCCAAGTAATTGGCAGCTCAAGGGCTGGCTACACCTTC. It specifies CASSQVIGSSRAGYTF.

The chain employs TRBV7-3 and TRBJ1-1, with D possibly TRBD1 on 6 matching bases. CDR1 and CDR2 (germline): SGHTA, FQGTGA. The CDR3 has 14 residues. Trimming left V 5 bases short and J 3 bases short, with 13 bases between. The CDR3 DNA reads TGTGCCAGCAGCCTATCTAGGGGGGACACTGAAGCTTTCTTT. Amino acid sequence: CASSLSRGDTEAFF.